This T cell receptor (beta chain) derives from a study of regulatory T cells in long-lasting Graves disease. Time point: newly diagnosed GD, antithyroid drugs for less than 3 months. The TCR library was prepared using RNA isolated from PBMCs. The diagnosis of Graves' disease used American Thyroid Association guidelines. An endocrinology department in Xi'an, China, supplied the patients. This clonotype has at least ten counts. Its antigen is undetermined. Libraries of TCR beta came from iRepertoire HTBI primers plus Arm-PCR of CDR3 regions. TCRdb independently ran MiXCR on the multiplex PCR reads; one entry per CDR3 protein. The sample carries about 220,000 distinct CDR3 sequences, approximately 16% recorded once. There are 14 residues in the CDR3. The V end was cut by 8 bases, the J end by 1 base, with 14 bases between. Overall study results and limits: Under persistent disease, TRBV28, TRBJ1-2 and TRBJ2-5 were used preferentially.

The genes are TRBV12-3 or TRBV12-4 and TRBJ1-1, with D tentatively TRBD1 (5 bases). The TCR comes from a female donor with Graves disease. The input for sequencing was peripheral blood mononuclear cells (PBMCs), taken at new diagnosis, from a patient treated with antithyroid drugs. DNA for the CDR3: TGTGCCAGCCGGTCTGACAGTTCGAACACTGAAGCTTTCTTT. Amino acids: CASRSDSSNTEAFF.